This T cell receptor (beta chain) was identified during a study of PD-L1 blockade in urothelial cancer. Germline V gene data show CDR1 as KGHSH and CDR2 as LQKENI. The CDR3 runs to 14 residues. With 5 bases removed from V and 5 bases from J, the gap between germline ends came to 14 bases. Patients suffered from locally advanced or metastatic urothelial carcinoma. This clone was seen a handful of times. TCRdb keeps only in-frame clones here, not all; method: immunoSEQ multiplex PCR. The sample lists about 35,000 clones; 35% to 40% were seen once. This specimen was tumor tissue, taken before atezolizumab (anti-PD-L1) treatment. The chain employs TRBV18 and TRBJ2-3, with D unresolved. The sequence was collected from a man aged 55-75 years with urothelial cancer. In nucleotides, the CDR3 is TGTGCCAGCTCATCTCGGGCGGCACAAGATACGCAGTATTTT. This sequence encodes CASSSRAAQDTQYF. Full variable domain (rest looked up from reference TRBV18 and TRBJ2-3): NAGVMQNPRHLVRRRGQEARLRCSPMKGHSHVYWYRQLPEEGLKFMVYLQKENIIDESGMPKERFSAEFPKEGPSILRIQQVVRGDSAAYFCASSSRAAQDTQYFGPGTRLTVL.